This T cell receptor (beta chain) stems from a study of T cells in localized non-small cell lung cancer. Study-level findings and limits: Uninvolved adjacent lung showed higher T cell clonality than tumor. Because only a single region of the tumor was sequenced, heterogeneity remains possible. The study linked higher blood T cell density to longer overall survival.

Some clones are missing from TCRdb's copy, which holds only in-frame ones; the method was immunoSEQ multiplex PCR. The sample carries tens of thousands of clones, approximately 90% recorded once. The germline V gene has CDR1 SGHTA and CDR2 FQGNSA. There are 16 residues in the CDR3. Germline trimming cut 5 bases from V and 3 bases from J; bases unmatched to any gene: 7. Details on this clone: Its antigen is as yet unknown.

The starting material was peripheral blood, obtained before any cancer treatment. V is TRBV7-2 and J is TRBJ1-2; TRBD1 agrees at 12 bases. This clonotype was obtained from a man aged 35-69 years with stage I lung adenocarcinoma. The CDR3 nucleotides read TGTGCCAGCAGCAGGGACAGGGGGCTCCCGGACTATGGCTACACCTTC. This translates into CASSRDRGLPDYGYTF.